This T cell receptor (beta chain) originates from a study of blood T cell repertoires in COVID-19. Overall study context: Samples came from the United States, Italy and Spain, spanning acute and convalescent COVID-19.

Patients of the Seattle cohort, enrolled during active infection, were followed longitudinally. The CDR3 has 14 amino acids. CDR1 and CDR2 (germline): SGHNT, YYREEE (reference sequence). V shed 2 bases and J 5 bases; nucleotides not matched to a gene: 6. Study processing details: Estimated nucleated cell counts came from reference gene primer amplification. Assay: immunoSEQ multiplex PCR; the TCRdb copy retains only in-frame clones and omits some. V and J calls and clone size come straight from that table; D and trimming were deduced from the DNA. In the table there are about 210,000 clones, roughly four fifths of which are singletons.

The origin of this receptor is a woman aged 80 or older with COVID-19, enrolled during active disease. The J gene is TRBJ2-5, the V gene TRBV5-4; TRBD2 agrees at 7 bases. Sequenced material: peripheral blood. The CDR3 protein is CASSFPDGRETQYF. CDR3 DNA sequence: TGTGCCAGCAGCTTCCCTGACGGGAGGGAGACCCAGTACTTC.